Each of the 10 T cell receptor beta chains below was sequenced from the same sample in a study of cytomegalovirus exposure and HLA in healthy donors. Researchers ran the PCR with 60 Vbeta and 13 Jbeta primers. Data came from immunoSEQ multiplex PCR; TCRdb stores just in-frame clones and leaves some out. The top ten clones hold approximately 1.7% of a sample with about 190,000 clones, roughly 86% of them seen once. Sequencing used PBMCs. Receptors originate from a woman aged 18-30 years in good health and CMV-seronegative.

V and J are TRBV5-1 and TRBJ2-3, with D unresolved. Trimming shortened V by 2 bases and J by 4 bases, and 8 bases separated the two germline ends. The CDR3 is 13 residues long. Germline lookup yields CDR1 SGHRS and CDR2 YFSETQ. Here the CDR3 reads CASSFQDSDTQYF. CDR3 DNA sequence: TGCGCCAGCAGCTTCCAGGATTCAGATACGCAGTATTTT.

The chain combines TRBV6-1 with TRBJ2-5, with D tentatively TRBD2 (6 bases). Trimming took 5 bases from V and 5 from J, leaving 15 bases between them. Germline V gene lookup returns CDR1 MNHNS and CDR2 SASEGT. CDR3 size: 14 residues. For the CDR3, the DNA is TGTGCCAGCAGTTCGGTCGGGGGTTGGGAGACCCAGTACTTC. It specifies CASSSVGGWETQYF.

This clone was detected a few times. The chain combines TRBV30 with TRBJ2-7; a weak D match, TRBD2 (6 bases). The CDR3 sequence is 12 residues long. The V gene's germline CDR1 is GTSNPN and CDR2 SVGIG (reference sequence). Trimming stripped 3 bases from V and 5 bases from J, with 11 bases between. This CDR3 reads CAWSFGGHEQYF. The DNA for the CDR3 is TGTGCCTGGAGCTTCGGGGGACACGAGCAGTACTTC.

This clone came up once. The chain employs TRBV6-1 and TRBJ2-5; D is possibly TRBD1 (6 bases). The CDR3 runs 14 residues. CDR1 and CDR2 from the germline V gene are MNHNS and SASEGT. Trimming stripped 8 bases from V and 2 bases from J, with 15 bases between. CDR3 region: CASWGRDTQETQYF. In nucleotides, the CDR3 is TGTGCCAGCTGGGGCAGGGACACACAAGAGACCCAGTACTTC.

The J gene is TRBJ2-1, the V gene TRBV6-5; 10 positions match TRBD2. There are 15 residues in the CDR3. V gave up 6 bases and J gave up 7 bases; unmatched junction bases: 9. Germline-derived CDR1 and CDR2 are MNHEY and SVGAGI. The CDR3 coding sequence is TGTGCCAGCAGGGGAGTCACTAGCGGGAAGAATGAGCAGTTCTTC. Its protein product is CASRGVTSGKNEQFF.

The chain employs TRBV11-2 and TRBJ1-1, with 7 bases fitting TRBD1. V trimming: 4 bases; J trimming: 0 bases; junction bases outside the gene matches: 8. The CDR3 has 16 amino acids. CDR1 and CDR2 (germline): SGHAT, FQNNGV. Written as DNA, the CDR3 is TGTGCCAGCAGCTCACCGGGACAGCCCGTGAACACTGAAGCTTTCTTT. Its translation: CASSSPGQPVNTEAFF. Full variable domain (remainder filled in from reference TRBV11-2 and TRBJ1-1): EAGVAQSPRYKIIEKRQSVAFWCNPISGHATLYWYQQILGQGPKLLIQFQNNGVVDDSQLPKDRFSAERLKGVDSTLKIQPAKLEDSAVYLCASSSPGQPVNTEAFFGQGTRLTVV.

The rearrangement links TRBV7-2 to TRBJ1-1; D is possibly TRBD1 (5 bases). V was cut by 0 bases and J by 5 bases, with 10 bases left in between. Germline V CDR1 and CDR2: SGHTA, FQGNSA. This CDR3 is 14 amino acids long. For the CDR3, the DNA is TGTGCCAGCAGCTTAGCCCAGGGCGGAACTGAAGCTTTCTTT. Its translation: CASSLAQGGTEAFF.

As concerns this clone: A read error may produce the germline difference seen at one junction end. Other DNA sequences in this specimen translate into the identical CDR3. The rearrangement uses TRBV5-4 and TRBJ2-7; possibly TRBD2 for D (7 bases). The CDR3 is 16 residues long. Germline V gene data show CDR1 as SGHNT and CDR2 as YYREEE (reference sequence). As DNA, the CDR3 is TGTGCCAGCAGCTGGGGGGGGCTTCTTCCCTCCTACGAGCAATACTTC. Protein sequence: CASSWGGLLPSYEQYF. Full variable domain (rest looked up from reference TRBV5-4 and TRBJ2-7): ETGVTQSPTHLIKTRGQQVTLRCSSQSGHNTVSWYQQALGQGPQFIFQYYREEENGRGNFPPRFSGLQFPNYSSELNVNALELDDSALYLCASSWGGLLPSYEQYFGPGTRLTVT.

The chain joins TRBV7-9 to TRBJ1-1, with 7 bases identical to TRBD1. The germline CDR1 and CDR2 sequences are SEHNR and FQNEAQ (reference sequence). The CDR3 is 15 residues long. V shed 3 bases, J shed 4 bases, and the junction held 8 bases outside the gene matches. The CDR3 spells CASSLKGAISTEAFF. DNA of the CDR3: TGTGCCAGCAGCTTGAAGGGGGCGATTAGCACTGAAGCTTTCTTT.

The chain couples TRBV7-9 to TRBJ2-4; D unclear. Germline assignment: CDR1 SEHNR and CDR2 FQNEAQ (reference sequence). Trimming stripped 5 bases from V and 0 bases from J, with 8 bases between. The length of the CDR3 is 14 residues. CDR3 region: CASSVVLAKNIQYF. CDR3 sequence (DNA): TGTGCCAGCAGCGTAGTTCTAGCCAAAAACATTCAGTACTTC.